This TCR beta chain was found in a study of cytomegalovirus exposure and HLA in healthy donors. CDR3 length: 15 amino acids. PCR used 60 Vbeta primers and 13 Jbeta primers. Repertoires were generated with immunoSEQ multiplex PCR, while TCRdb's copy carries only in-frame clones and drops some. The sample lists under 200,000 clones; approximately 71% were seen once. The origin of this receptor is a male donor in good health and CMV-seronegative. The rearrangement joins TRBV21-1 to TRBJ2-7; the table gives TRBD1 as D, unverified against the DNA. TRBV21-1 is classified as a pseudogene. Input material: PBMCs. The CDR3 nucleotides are TGTGCCAGCAGCTTCCCCGGGACAGGGGGGGCCGAGCAGTACTTC. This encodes CASSFPGTGGAEQYF.